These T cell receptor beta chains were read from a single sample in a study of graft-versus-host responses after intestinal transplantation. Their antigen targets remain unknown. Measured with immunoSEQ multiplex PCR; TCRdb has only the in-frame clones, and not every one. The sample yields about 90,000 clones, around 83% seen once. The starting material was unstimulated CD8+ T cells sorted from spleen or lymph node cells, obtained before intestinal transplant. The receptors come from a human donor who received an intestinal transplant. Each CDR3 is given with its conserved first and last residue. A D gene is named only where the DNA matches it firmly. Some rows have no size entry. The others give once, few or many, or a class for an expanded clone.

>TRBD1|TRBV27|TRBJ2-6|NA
CARSPLTGLLAGANVLTF
TGTGCCCGCAGTCCGCTGACAGGGCTGCTTGCTGGGGCCAACGTCCTGACTTTC
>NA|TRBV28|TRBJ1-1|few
CASSLRNTEAFF
TGTGCCAGCAGTTTGAGGAACACTGAAGCTTTCTTT
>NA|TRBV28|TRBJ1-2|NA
CASSLGSGQVDGYTF
TGTGCCAGCAGCCTCGGGTCCGGACAAGTTGATGGCTACACCTTC
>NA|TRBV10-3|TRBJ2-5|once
CASRVPGIETQYF
TGTGCCTCTAGGGTGCCAGGGATCGAGACCCAGTACTTC
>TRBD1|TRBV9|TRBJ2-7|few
CASSGGTANSYEQYF
TGTGCCAGCAGCGGGGGGACAGCGAACTCCTACGAGCAGTACTTC
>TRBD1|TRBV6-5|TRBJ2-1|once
CASSWTGGNEQFF
TGTGCCAGCAGTTGGACAGGCGGCAATGAGCAGTTCTTC
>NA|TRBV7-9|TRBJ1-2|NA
CASSLVQGDYGYTF
TGTGCCAGCAGCTTAGTCCAGGGCGACTATGGCTACACCTTC
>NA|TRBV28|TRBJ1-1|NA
CASSLGLMNTEAFF
TGTGCCAGCAGTTTAGGCCTGATGAACACTGAAGCTTTCTTT
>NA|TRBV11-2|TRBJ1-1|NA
CASSLSSGITEAFF
TGTGCCAGCAGCCTATCCTCAGGGATCACTGAAGCTTTCTTT
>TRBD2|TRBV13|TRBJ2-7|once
CASSTHSSGDGSEQYF
TGTGCCAGCAGCACCCACTCTAGCGGGGATGGTAGCGAGCAGTACTTC
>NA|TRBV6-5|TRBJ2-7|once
CASTPRSSYEQYF
TGTGCCAGCACCCCTCGAAGCTCCTACGAGCAGTACTTC
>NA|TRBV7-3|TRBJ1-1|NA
CASSLTFRLLRTEAFF
TGTGCCAGCAGCTTAACGTTCCGGTTGCTGCGCACTGAAGCTTTCTTT
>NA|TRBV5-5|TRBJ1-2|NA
CASSLVPDNYGYTF
TGTGCCAGCAGCTTGGTTCCAGATAACTATGGCTACACCTTC
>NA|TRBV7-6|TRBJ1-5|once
CASSLGWSQPQHF
TGTGCCAGCAGCTTAGGATGGAGCCAGCCCCAGCATTTT
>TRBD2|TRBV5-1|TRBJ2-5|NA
CASSLWAAGDLETQYF
TGCGCCAGCAGCTTGTGGGCAGCGGGGGATTTAGAGACCCAGTACTTC
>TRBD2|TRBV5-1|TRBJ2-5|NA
CASSLGLAGALQETQYF
TGCGCCAGCAGCTTGGGACTAGCGGGAGCTCTTCAAGAGACCCAGTACTTC
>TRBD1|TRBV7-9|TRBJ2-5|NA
CASSLAQTGQETQYF
TGTGCCAGCAGCTTAGCTCAGACAGGGCAAGAGACCCAGTACTTC
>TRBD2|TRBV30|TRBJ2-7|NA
CAWKHSGGSYEQYF
TGTGCCTGGAAACACTCCGGGGGGAGCTACGAGCAGTACTTC
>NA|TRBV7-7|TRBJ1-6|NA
CASSPTCGIDSPLHF
TGTGCCAGCAGCCCGACTTGCGGAATAGATTCACCCCTCCACTTT
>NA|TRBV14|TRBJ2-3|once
CASSQDNPDRLGEADTQYF
TGTGCCAGCAGCCAAGACAACCCCGACAGACTTGGGGAGGCAGATACGCAGTATTTT
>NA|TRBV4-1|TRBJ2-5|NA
CASSQGTWGPQETQYF
TGCGCCAGCAGCCAAGGAACTTGGGGGCCCCAAGAGACCCAGTACTTC
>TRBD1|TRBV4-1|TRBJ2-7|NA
CASSQVGDRTYEQYF
TGCGCCAGCAGCCAAGTGGGGGACAGGACATACGAGCAGTACTTC
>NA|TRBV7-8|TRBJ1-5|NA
CASSLGLQLTNQPQHF
TGTGCCAGCAGCTTAGGACTACAACTGACGAATCAGCCCCAGCATTTT
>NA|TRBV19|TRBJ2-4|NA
CASSTQGLVKNIQYF
TGTGCCAGTAGTACACAGGGCTTGGTCAAAAACATTCAGTACTTC
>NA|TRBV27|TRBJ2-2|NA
CASSFGNANTGELFF
TGTGCCAGCAGTTTCGGGAACGCGAACACCGGGGAGCTGTTTTTT
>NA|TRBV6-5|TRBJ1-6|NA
CASRPTGWSNSPLHF
TGTGCCAGCAGACCAACAGGGTGGAGTAATTCACCCCTCCACTTT